This entry is about one TCR beta chain. These data originate in a study of blood T cell repertoires in COVID-19. Authors' methods: Amplifying reference gene primers gave estimates of nucleated cell counts. TCRdb's table, derived via immunoSEQ multiplex PCR, lists solely in-frame clones and lacks some. From that table come the V and J calls and clone size; the DNA was used to work out D and trimming. The sample has some 150,000 clones; over 75% are singletons. This CDR3 spans 15 amino acids. CDR1 LGHNA and CDR2 YSLEER come from the germline V gene. V lost 5 bases and J lost 2; bases outside the gene matches: 5.

The chain is built from TRBV4-3 and TRBJ1-2, with 10 bases lining up with TRBD1. The sample comprised peripheral blood. The TCR originated in a man aged 55-75 years who had recovered from COVID-19. The CDR3 DNA reads TGCGCCAGCAGCGGCCGGGACAGGGGCAACTATGGCTACACCTTC. This codes for CASSGRDRGNYGYTF.